This T cell receptor (beta chain) was identified in a study of response to subunit inactivated influenza vaccine. Overall study results and limits: Authors suggested few new T cells are recruited by each seasonal influenza vaccination.

On this clonotype: Its antigen remains unknown.

The V gene lost 5 bases and the J gene lost 0 bases, with 11 bases spanning the gap. The CDR3 spans 15 residues. The germline CDR1 and CDR2 sequences are SGHTA and FQGNSA. A single record per CDR3 protein comes from TCRdb applying MiXCR to the RT-PCR reads. Of over 750,000 distinct CDR3 sequences listed, around 20% are singletons. This rearrangement joins TRBV7-2 to TRBJ2-4, with D unclear. The receptor comes from a man in his forties or fifties who received an inactivated influenza vaccine. The starting material was PBMCs from blood, obtained approximately 5 days after vaccination. The chain's CDR3 is CASSPNNLAKNIQYF. CDR3 DNA sequence: TGTGCCAGCAGCCCCAACAATCTAGCCAAAAACATTCAGTACTTC.